This T cell receptor beta chain is from a study of blood T cells in healthy people across ages. This clonotype appeared a few times. The study drew donors from healthy Caucasian individuals in Russia aged about 6 to 100. V was trimmed by 6 bases and J by 7 bases, leaving 13 bases between them. Germline loops: CDR1 ENHRY, CDR2 SYGVKD. CDR3 length: 12 amino acids. Primed by a sample-barcoded 5' primer and a J-beta primer mix, a second PCR proceeded for about 6 to 12 cycles. TCRdb independently ran MiXCR on the 5' RACE reads; one entry per CDR3 protein. The sample lists fewer than 650,000 distinct CDR3 sequences, around a quarter seen once, with approximately 3.6% in the top ten. This sample also belongs to another study, concerning T cells of mothers and their children. That source reports: The TCR beta CDR3 read count exceeded 9 million for each mother and was around 3.1 million for each child. Related pairs of mothers and children showed slightly higher, non-significant overlap versus unrelated pairs. T cell clones that were persistent and microchimeric went undetected.

The sample consisted of blood. This TCR derives from a boy between 2 and 15 years old in good health. The rearrangement links TRBV10-3 to TRBJ2-7; the D gene is possibly TRBD2 (6 bases). CDR3 residues: CAIRKLGGEQYF. The CDR3, as DNA: TGTGCCATCAGGAAACTCGGGGGTGAGCAGTACTTC.